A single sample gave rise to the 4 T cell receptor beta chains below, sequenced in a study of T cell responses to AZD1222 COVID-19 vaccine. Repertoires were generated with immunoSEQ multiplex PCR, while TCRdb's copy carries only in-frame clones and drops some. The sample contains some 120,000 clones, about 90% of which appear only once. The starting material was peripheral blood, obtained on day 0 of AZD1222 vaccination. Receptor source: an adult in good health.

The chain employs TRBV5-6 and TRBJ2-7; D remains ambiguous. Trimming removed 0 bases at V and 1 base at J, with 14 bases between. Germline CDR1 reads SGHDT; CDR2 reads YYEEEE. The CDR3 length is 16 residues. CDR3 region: CASSLALMAKSYEQYF. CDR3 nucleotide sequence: TGTGCCAGCAGCTTGGCCCTTATGGCTAAATCCTACGAGCAGTACTTC.

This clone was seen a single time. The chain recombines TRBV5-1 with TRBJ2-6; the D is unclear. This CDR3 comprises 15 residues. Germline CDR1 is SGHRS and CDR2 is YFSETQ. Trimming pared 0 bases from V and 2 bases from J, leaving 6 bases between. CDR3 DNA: TGCGCCAGCAGCTTGGAGGGTGCTGGGGCCAACGTCCTGACTTTC. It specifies CASSLEGAGANVLTF.

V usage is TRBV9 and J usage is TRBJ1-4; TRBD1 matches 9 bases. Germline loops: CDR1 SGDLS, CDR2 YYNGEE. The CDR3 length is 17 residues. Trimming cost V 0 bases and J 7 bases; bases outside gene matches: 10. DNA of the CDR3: TGTGCCAGCAGCGTAGCTACGGGGACAGGGAAAGGTGAAAAACTGTTTTTT. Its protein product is CASSVATGTGKGEKLFF.

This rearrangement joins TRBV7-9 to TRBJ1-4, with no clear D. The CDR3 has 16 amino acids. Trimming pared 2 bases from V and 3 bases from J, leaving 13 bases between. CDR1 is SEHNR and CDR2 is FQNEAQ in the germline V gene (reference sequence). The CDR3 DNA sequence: TGTGCCAGCAGCTTAAGTTCGTGGCAGGCTAATGAAAAACTGTTTTTT. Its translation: CASSLSSWQANEKLFF.